The TCR beta chain described here comes from a study of blood T cell repertoires in COVID-19. The V gene lost 0 bases and the J gene lost 3 bases, with 10 bases spanning the gap. The V gene's germline CDR1 is SGHKS and CDR2 YYEKEE (reference sequence). The CDR3 spans 14 residues. Original processing notes: How many nucleated cells were present was estimated from reference gene primer amplification. Only in-frame clones appear in the TCRdb table, and some are missing; sequencing was by immunoSEQ multiplex PCR. That table furnishes V, J and clone size, whereas the DNA furnished D and trimming. This sample carries 300,000 to 400,000 clones, 85% to 90% of them seen once, and the ten largest clones take approximately 2.9%.

This chain links TRBV5-5 with TRBJ2-7, with D possibly TRBD2 on 6 matching bases. This clonotype was sampled from a human donor in a cohort sampled during active COVID-19. Sample: peripheral blood. Here the CDR3 reads CASSLEGGRYEQYF. The CDR3 coding sequence is TGTGCCAGCAGCTTGGAAGGAGGGCGCTACGAGCAGTACTTC.